This TCR beta chain was sequenced for a study of blood T cells in healthy people across ages. Germline lookup yields CDR1 MNHEY and CDR2 SVGEGT. CDR3 length: 14 amino acids. The ends were cut back, 10 bases at V and 1 base at J, with 16 bases in the middle. Study observations and caveats: Greater diversity and more naive CD4+ cells were seen in long-lived donors than in aged donors.

The second PCR ran roughly 7 to 12 cycles with a sample-barcoded 5' primer and J-beta primers. TCRdb used MiXCR to reprocess the 5' RACE reads, holding one entry per CDR3 protein. This sample has 540,000 or so distinct CDR3 sequences; 27% occur once, and the top ten carry around 20%. As to this clonotype: Its antigen is not identified.

Individuals who donated were healthy Caucasians from Russia aged 6 to 90. The material sequenced was blood. This chain connects TRBV6-2 or TRBV6-3 to TRBJ1-2; tentative D call: TRBD1 (5 bases). The sequence was obtained from a woman in her 70s in good health. The CDR3 DNA is TGTGCCACCGACCAGGCGGGGGTTAACTATGGCTACACCTTC. It codes for CATDQAGVNYGYTF.